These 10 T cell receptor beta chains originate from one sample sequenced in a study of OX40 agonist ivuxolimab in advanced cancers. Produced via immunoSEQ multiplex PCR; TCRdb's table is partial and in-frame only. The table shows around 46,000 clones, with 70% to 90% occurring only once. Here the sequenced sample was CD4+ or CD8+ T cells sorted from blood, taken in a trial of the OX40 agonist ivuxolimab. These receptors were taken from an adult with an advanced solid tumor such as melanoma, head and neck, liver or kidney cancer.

The DNA of the CDR3 is TGTGCCAGCAGCCCAGAGGGTGCAACTAATGAAAAACTGTTTTTT. Its translation is CASSPEGATNEKLFF. The rearrangement joins TRBV7-8 to TRBJ1-4; D is uncertain. The length of the CDR3 is 15 residues. V dropped 5 bases and J dropped 0 bases, with 10 bases sitting between them. Germline CDR1 SGHVS, CDR2 FQNEAQ.

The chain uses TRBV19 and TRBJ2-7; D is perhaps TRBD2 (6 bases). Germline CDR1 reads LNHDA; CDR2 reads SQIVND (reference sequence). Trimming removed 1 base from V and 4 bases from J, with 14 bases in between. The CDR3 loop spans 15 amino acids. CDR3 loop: CASSIGPGLRYEQYF. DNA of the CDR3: TGTGCCAGTAGTATAGGACCGGGACTTCGATACGAGCAGTACTTC.

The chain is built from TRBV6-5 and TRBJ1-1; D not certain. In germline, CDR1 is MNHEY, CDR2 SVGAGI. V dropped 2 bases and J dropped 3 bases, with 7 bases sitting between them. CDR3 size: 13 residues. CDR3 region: CASSYADYTEAFF. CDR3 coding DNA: TGTGCCAGCAGTTACGCGGATTACACTGAAGCTTTCTTT.

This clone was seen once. The CDR3 is CATSQLTDSTDTQYF. The CDR3 bases are TGTGCCACCAGCCAACTGACAGATAGCACAGATACGCAGTATTTT. The chain carries TRBV15 and TRBJ2-3, with D perhaps TRBD1 (5 bases). Germline V gene sequence: CDR1 LNHNV, CDR2 YYDKDF (reference sequence). V dropped 5 bases and J dropped 0 bases, with 12 bases sitting between them. The CDR3 consists of 15 residues.

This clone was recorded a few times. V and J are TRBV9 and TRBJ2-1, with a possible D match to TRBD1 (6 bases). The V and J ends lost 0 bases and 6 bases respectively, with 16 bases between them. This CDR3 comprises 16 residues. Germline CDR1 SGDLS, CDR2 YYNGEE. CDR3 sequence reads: CASSVEVTGKFNEQFF. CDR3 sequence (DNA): TGTGCCAGCAGCGTAGAGGTAACAGGGAAGTTCAATGAGCAGTTCTTC. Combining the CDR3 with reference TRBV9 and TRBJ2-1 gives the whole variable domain DSGVTQTPKHLITATGQRVTLRCSPRSGDLSVYWYQQSLDQGLQFLIQYYNGEERAKGNILERFSAQQFPDLHSELNLSSLELGDSALYFCASSVEVTGKFNEQFFGPGTRLTVL.

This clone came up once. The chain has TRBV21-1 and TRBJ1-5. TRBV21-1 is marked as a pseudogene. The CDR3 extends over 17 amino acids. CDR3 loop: CASSKAPRTTRNQPQHF. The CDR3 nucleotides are TGTGCCAGCAGCAAGGCACCTAGGACGACACGCAATCAGCCCCAGCATTTT.

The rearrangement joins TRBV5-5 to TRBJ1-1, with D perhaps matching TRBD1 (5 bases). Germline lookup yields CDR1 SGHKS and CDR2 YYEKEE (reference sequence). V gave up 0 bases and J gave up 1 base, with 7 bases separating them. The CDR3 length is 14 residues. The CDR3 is CASSLVQGNTEAFF. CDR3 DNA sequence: TGTGCCAGCAGCTTGGTCCAGGGGAACACTGAAGCTTTCTTT.

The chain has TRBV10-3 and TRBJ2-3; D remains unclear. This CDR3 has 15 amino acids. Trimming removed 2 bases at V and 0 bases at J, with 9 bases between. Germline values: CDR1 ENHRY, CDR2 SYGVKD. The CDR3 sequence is CAISEPDSSTDTQYF. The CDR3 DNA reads TGTGCCATCAGTGAGCCAGACTCTAGCACAGATACGCAGTATTTT.

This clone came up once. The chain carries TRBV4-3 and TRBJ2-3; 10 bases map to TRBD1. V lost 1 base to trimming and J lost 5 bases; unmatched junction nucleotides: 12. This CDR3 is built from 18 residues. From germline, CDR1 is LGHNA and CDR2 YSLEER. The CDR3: CASSQGTGGIMWVDTQYF. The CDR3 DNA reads TGCGCCAGCAGCCAAGGGACAGGGGGTATTATGTGGGTAGATACGCAGTATTTT.

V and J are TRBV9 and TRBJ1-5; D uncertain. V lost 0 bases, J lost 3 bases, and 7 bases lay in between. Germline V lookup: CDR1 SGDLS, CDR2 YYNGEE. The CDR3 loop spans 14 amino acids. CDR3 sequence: CASSVGSNNQPQHF. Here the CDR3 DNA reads TGTGCCAGCAGCGTAGGCAGCAACAATCAGCCCCAGCATTTT.